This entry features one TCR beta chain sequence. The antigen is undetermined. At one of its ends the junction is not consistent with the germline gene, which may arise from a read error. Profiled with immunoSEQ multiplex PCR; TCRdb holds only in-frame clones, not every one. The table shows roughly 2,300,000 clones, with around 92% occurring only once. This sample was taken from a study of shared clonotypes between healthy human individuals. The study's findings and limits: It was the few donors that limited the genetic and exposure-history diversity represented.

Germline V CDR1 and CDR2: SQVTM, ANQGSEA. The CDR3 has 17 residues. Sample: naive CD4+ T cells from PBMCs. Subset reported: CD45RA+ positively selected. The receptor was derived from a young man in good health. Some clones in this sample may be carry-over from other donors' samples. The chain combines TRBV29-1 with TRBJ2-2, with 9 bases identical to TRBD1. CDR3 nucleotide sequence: TGCAGCGTTGAAGGGACAGGGGTCGGGAAGAACATCGGGGAGCTGTTTTTT. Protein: CSVEGTGVGKNIGELFF.